This TCR beta chain was sequenced during a study of cytomegalovirus exposure and HLA in healthy donors. Study-wide results and caveats: The study labeled roughly 160 TCR beta chains cytomegalovirus-associated. Cytomegalovirus status, reportedly, was diagnosed with high specificity and sensitivity by the classifier.

In the case of this clone: What it recognizes is unknown.

PCR used 60 Vbeta primers and 13 Jbeta primers. Data came from immunoSEQ multiplex PCR; TCRdb stores just in-frame clones and leaves some out. The sample shows 40,000 to 50,000 clones, approximately 65% of them seen only once. This CDR3 contains 15 residues. The germline gives CDR1 LNHDA, CDR2 SQIVND (reference sequence). V lost 3 bases and J 0 bases, leaving 11 bases between the germline ends. Sample: PBMCs. The receptor was isolated from a man aged 25-45 years in good health and CMV-seronegative. J is TRBJ1-1 and V is TRBV19; a weak D match, TRBD1 (6 bases). CDR3 sequence: CASSITTGLNTEAFF. The DNA for the CDR3 is TGTGCCAGTAGTATCACGACAGGACTGAACACTGAAGCTTTCTTT.